This T cell receptor (beta chain) comes out of a study of blood T cell repertoires in COVID-19. Study as a whole: The United States, Italy and Spain were the sources of the acute and convalescent COVID-19 samples. The cDNA or gDNA used as material had been derived from T cells, B-cell-depleted T cells, or PBMCs.

The V and J ends lost 1 base and 3 bases respectively, with 20 bases between them. CDR3 length: 17 amino acids. Original analysis: For nucleated cells, counts were estimated from reference gene primer amplification. Here immunoSEQ multiplex PCR was the method, and the copy in TCRdb shows in-frame clones only, minus some. Clone size and the V and J calls come from that table; the DNA yielded D and trimming. Of about 190,000 clones listed, approximately 84% are singletons. The sample consisted of peripheral blood. This chain joins TRBV5-3 and TRBJ2-7, with D tentatively TRBD1 (5 bases). TRBV5-3 is known as an ORF, though its function is uncertain. The source is a woman in her 70s with active or convalescent COVID-19. CDR3 residues: CARSLPRAGWGVYEQYF. CDR3 in DNA: TGTGCCAGAAGCTTGCCCAGGGCAGGATGGGGTGTCTACGAGCAGTACTTC.